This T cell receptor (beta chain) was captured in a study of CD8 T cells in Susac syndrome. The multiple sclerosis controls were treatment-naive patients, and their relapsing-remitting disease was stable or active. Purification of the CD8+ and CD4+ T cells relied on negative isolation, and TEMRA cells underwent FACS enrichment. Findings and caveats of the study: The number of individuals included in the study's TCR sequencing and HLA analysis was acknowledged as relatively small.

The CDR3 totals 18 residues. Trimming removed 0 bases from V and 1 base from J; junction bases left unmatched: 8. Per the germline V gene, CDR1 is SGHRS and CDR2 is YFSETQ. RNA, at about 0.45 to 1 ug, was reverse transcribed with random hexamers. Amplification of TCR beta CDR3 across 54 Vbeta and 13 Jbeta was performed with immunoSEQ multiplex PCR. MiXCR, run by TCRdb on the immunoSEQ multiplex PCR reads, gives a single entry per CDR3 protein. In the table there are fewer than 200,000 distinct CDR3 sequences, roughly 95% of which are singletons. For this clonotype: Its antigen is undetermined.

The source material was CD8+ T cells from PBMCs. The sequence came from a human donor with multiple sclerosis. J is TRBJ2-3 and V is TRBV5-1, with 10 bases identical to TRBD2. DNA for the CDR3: TGCGCCAGCAGCTTGGGCCGCCTAGCGGGAGTACGCACAGATACGCAGTATTTT. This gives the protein CASSLGRLAGVRTDTQYF. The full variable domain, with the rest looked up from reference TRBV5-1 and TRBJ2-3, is KAGVTQTPRYLIKTRGQQVTLSCSPISGHRSVSWYQQTPGQGLQFLFEYFSETQRNKGNFPGRFSGRQFSNSRSEMNVSTLELGDSALYLCASSLGRLAGVRTDTQYFGPGTRLTVL.